This T cell receptor (beta chain) derives from a study of blood T cell repertoires in COVID-19. TCRdb's table, derived via immunoSEQ multiplex PCR, lists solely in-frame clones and lacks some. The table lists 300,000 to 400,000 clones, roughly 89% of them singletons. The V gene lost 6 bases and the J gene lost 4 bases, with 10 bases spanning the gap. The CDR3 extends over 13 amino acids. CDR1 and CDR2 (germline): MDHEN, SYDVKM. Material: PBMCs or T cells enriched from blood (not recorded which). The source is a man in his fifties or sixties who had recovered from COVID-19. The V and J genes are TRBV28 and TRBJ2-1, with a possible D match to TRBD1 (6 bases). CDR3 DNA: TGTGCCAGCAGGGACAGCCCATACAATGAGCAGTTCTTC. This codes for CASRDSPYNEQFF.